The rows below give T cell receptor beta chains drawn from one sample of a study of cytomegalovirus exposure and HLA in healthy donors. Sequencing used immunoSEQ multiplex PCR; TCRdb keeps in-frame clones, though not all of them. The repertoire holds around 90,000 clones, 79% seen once, with roughly 2.5% in the top ten. Sequenced sample: PBMCs. The receptors here all came from a man between 25 and 39 years old in good health and CMV-seronegative. Both conserved end residues are part of each CDR3. D genes are given only for firm matches. For some rows the clone size is stated as once, few or many, or as a class when expanded; others skip it.

v_call: TRBV9; d_call: TRBD1; j_call: TRBJ1-6; clone_size: .; cdr3_nt: TGTGCCAGCAGCGTAGGGACAGGGGGATCACCCCTCCACTTT; cdr3_aa: CASSVGTGGSPLHF
v_call: TRBV4-2; d_call: .; j_call: TRBJ1-1; clone_size: .; cdr3_nt: TGTGCCAGCAGCCAAGACCCCAGGGGGAACACTGAAGCTTTCTTT; cdr3_aa: CASSQDPRGNTEAFF
v_call: TRBV9; d_call: TRBD1; j_call: TRBJ1-2; clone_size: .; cdr3_nt: TGTGCCAGCAGCGTAGAGGGGACAAGACAGGGGGCCGGCTACACCTTC; cdr3_aa: CASSVEGTRQGAGYTF
v_call: TRBV9; d_call: TRBD1; j_call: TRBJ1-5; clone_size: .; cdr3_nt: TGTGCCAGCAGCGTAGAGGGACAGGGGGTACCCCAGCATTTT; cdr3_aa: CASSVEGQGVPQHF
v_call: TRBV6-5; d_call: .; j_call: TRBJ1-2; clone_size: once; cdr3_nt: TGTGCCAGCATACCTGTGGGGAAGGGAGAAGGTGGCTACACCTTC; cdr3_aa: CASIPVGKGEGGYTF
v_call: TRBV6-5; d_call: .; j_call: TRBJ2-2; clone_size: .; cdr3_nt: TGTGCCAGCAGTTACTCATCGGGCCGGAGGACCGGGGAGCTGTTTTTT; cdr3_aa: CASSYSSGRRTGELFF
v_call: TRBV2; d_call: .; j_call: TRBJ1-6; clone_size: .; cdr3_nt: TGTGCCAGCAAGAGGGAAGAGAATTCACCCCTCCACTTT; cdr3_aa: CASKREENSPLHF
v_call: TRBV28; d_call: .; j_call: TRBJ1-5; clone_size: few; cdr3_nt: TGTGCCAGCAGATTCCCGAATCAGCCCCAGCATTTT; cdr3_aa: CASRFPNQPQHF
v_call: TRBV4-2; d_call: .; j_call: TRBJ1-4; clone_size: .; cdr3_nt: TGTGCCAGCAGCCAAGCCTTGGGGGGGGGCGTTGGTGAAAAACTGTTTTTT; cdr3_aa: CASSQALGGGVGEKLFF
v_call: TRBV19; d_call: TRBD2; j_call: TRBJ2-7; clone_size: few; cdr3_nt: TGTGCCAGTAGTATTGGGAGCGGGGGTACCTACGAGCAGTACTTC; cdr3_aa: CASSIGSGGTYEQYF
v_call: TRBV5-5; d_call: .; j_call: TRBJ2-2; clone_size: .; cdr3_nt: TGTGCCAGCAGCGTGACAGGAGCGGGGGAGCTGTTTTTT; cdr3_aa: CASSVTGAGELFF
v_call: TRBV6-1; d_call: .; j_call: TRBJ2-2; clone_size: .; cdr3_nt: TGTGCCAGCAGATACCGACAGGATTACACCGGGGAGCTGTTTTTT; cdr3_aa: CASRYRQDYTGELFF
v_call: TRBV5-4; d_call: .; j_call: TRBJ1-4; clone_size: .; cdr3_nt: TGTGCCAGCAGCAGCGGGACACCTAATGAAAAACTGTTTTTT; cdr3_aa: CASSSGTPNEKLFF
v_call: TRBV4-1; d_call: TRBD1; j_call: TRBJ1-1; clone_size: .; cdr3_nt: TGCGCCAGCAGCCAAATAACAGGGGTGGCCACTGAAGCTTTCTTT; cdr3_aa: CASSQITGVATEAFF
v_call: TRBV6-1; d_call: TRBD2; j_call: TRBJ2-5; clone_size: .; cdr3_nt: TGTGCCAGCAGTGAAGCGCGGGCTAGCGGGGGAGCGATAAGGCGGGAGACCCAGTACTTC; cdr3_aa: CASSEARASGGAIRRETQYF
v_call: TRBV14; d_call: TRBD2; j_call: TRBJ2-2; clone_size: .; cdr3_nt: TGTGCCAGCAGCCATCACCGGGGACTAGCGGGGGCCGGGGAGCTGTTTTTT; cdr3_aa: CASSHHRGLAGAGELFF
v_call: TRBV6-5; d_call: .; j_call: TRBJ1-1; clone_size: .; cdr3_nt: TGTGCCAGCAGTTACGGTCCCAGTCAAACTGAAGCTTTCTTT; cdr3_aa: CASSYGPSQTEAFF
v_call: TRBV14; d_call: .; j_call: TRBJ1-2; clone_size: few; cdr3_nt: TGTGCCAGCAGCCAAGACTATAACTATGGCTACACCTTC; cdr3_aa: CASSQDYNYGYTF
v_call: TRBV27; d_call: .; j_call: TRBJ1-2; clone_size: few; cdr3_nt: TGTGCCAGCAGTCCACGGACTGGTAATGGCTACACCTTC; cdr3_aa: CASSPRTGNGYTF
v_call: TRBV27; d_call: TRBD1; j_call: TRBJ2-1; clone_size: .; cdr3_nt: TGTGCCAGCAGTTCCTTACAGGGGGCGAAGGGCAATGAGCAGTTCTTC; cdr3_aa: CASSSLQGAKGNEQFF
v_call: TRBV19; d_call: .; j_call: TRBJ1-5; clone_size: once; cdr3_nt: TGTGCCAGTAGTCCCGCCTCAGGGTCCGTTCAGCCCCAGCATTTT; cdr3_aa: CASSPASGSVQPQHF
v_call: TRBV9; d_call: .; j_call: TRBJ1-1; clone_size: .; cdr3_nt: TGTGCCAGCAGCGTAGGGATAGGGAGTATGAACACTGAAGCTTTCTTT; cdr3_aa: CASSVGIGSMNTEAFF
v_call: TRBV27; d_call: .; j_call: TRBJ1-4; clone_size: .; cdr3_nt: TGTGCCAGCAGTTTATTTTCAGGGGCCGTAATAAAACTGTTTTTT; cdr3_aa: CASSLFSGAVIKLFF
v_call: TRBV28; d_call: .; j_call: TRBJ1-5; clone_size: .; cdr3_nt: TGTGCCAGCAGTCCCGTATTACGGAATCAGCCCCAGCATTTT; cdr3_aa: CASSPVLRNQPQHF
v_call: TRBV5-6; d_call: TRBD1; j_call: TRBJ2-7; clone_size: few; cdr3_nt: TGTGCCAGCAGCTATCCCGGGACAGGGTTTTACGAGCAGTACTTC; cdr3_aa: CASSYPGTGFYEQYF
v_call: TRBV28; d_call: .; j_call: TRBJ1-4; clone_size: .; cdr3_nt: TGTGCCAGCACCGAAGGAGGCCAAGGAACTAATGAAAAACTGTTTTTT; cdr3_aa: CASTEGGQGTNEKLFF
v_call: TRBV27; d_call: TRBD1; j_call: TRBJ1-5; clone_size: .; cdr3_nt: TGTGCCAGCAGAACCTCCGGGACAGGCAATAGCAATCAGCCCCAGCATTTT; cdr3_aa: CASRTSGTGNSNQPQHF
v_call: TRBV5-5; d_call: .; j_call: TRBJ1-2; clone_size: .; cdr3_nt: TGTGCCAGCAGCCCAAGATCCGGGGTTGCCTATGGCTACACCTTC; cdr3_aa: CASSPRSGVAYGYTF
v_call: TRBV19; d_call: .; j_call: TRBJ1-6; clone_size: once; cdr3_nt: TGTGCCAGTAGCTCCGGGACGAGGGAGGATTCACCCCTCCACTTT; cdr3_aa: CASSSGTREDSPLHF
v_call: TRBV11-3; d_call: .; j_call: TRBJ2-1; clone_size: once; cdr3_nt: TGTGCCAGCAGCTTACAGGGGAACAATGAGCAGTTCTTC; cdr3_aa: CASSLQGNNEQFF
v_call: TRBV9; d_call: TRBD1; j_call: TRBJ2-2; clone_size: .; cdr3_nt: TGTGCCAGCAGCGTATCAACAGGGGGTGCCGGGGAGCTGTTTTTT; cdr3_aa: CASSVSTGGAGELFF
v_call: TRBV2; d_call: .; j_call: TRBJ1-1; clone_size: few; cdr3_nt: TGTGCCAGCAGACAGCCCTGGGGGGAGAACACTGAAGCTTTCTTT; cdr3_aa: CASRQPWGENTEAFF
v_call: TRBV6-1; d_call: .; j_call: TRBJ1-4; clone_size: .; cdr3_nt: TGTGCCAGCAGTGAAAAGCGGACAGCAGCAACTAATGAAAAACTGTTTTTT; cdr3_aa: CASSEKRTAATNEKLFF
v_call: TRBV30; d_call: .; j_call: TRBJ2-7; clone_size: .; cdr3_nt: TGTGCCTGGAGTGCTCAGGGTTACGAGCAGTACTTC; cdr3_aa: CAWSAQGYEQYF
v_call: TRBV28; d_call: .; j_call: TRBJ1-5; clone_size: .; cdr3_nt: TGTGCCACCCGGAGACAGTCCAATCAGCCCCAGCATTTT; cdr3_aa: CATRRQSNQPQHF
v_call: TRBV7-3; d_call: TRBD1; j_call: TRBJ1-1; clone_size: .; cdr3_nt: TGTGCCAGCAGCGCGACAGGGTACACTGAAGCTTTCTTT; cdr3_aa: CASSATGYTEAFF
v_call: TRBV18; d_call: TRBD1; j_call: TRBJ1-5; clone_size: once; cdr3_nt: TGTGCCAGCTCCGGGACAGGGAATAGCAATCAGCCCCAGCATTTT; cdr3_aa: CASSGTGNSNQPQHF